This T cell receptor (beta chain) derives from a study of OX40 agonist ivuxolimab in advanced cancers. About the research overall: Cancers in dose escalation were hepatocellular, melanoma, renal cell and head and neck. Allowance was made for prior anti-PD-1, anti-PD-L1 or anti-CTLA-4 therapy, and 35% to 40% had some.

Germline V gene sequence: CDR1 ENHRY, CDR2 SYGVKD. This CDR3 has 14 residues. V shed 4 bases and J shed 3 bases, with 12 bases lying between them. The assay was immunoSEQ multiplex PCR, and TCRdb's table has in-frame clones only and misses some. The table records some 72,000 clones, around 80% of them present only once. Sequenced here: CD4+ or CD8+ T cells sorted from blood, sampled in a trial of the OX40 agonist ivuxolimab. This TCR derives from an adult with an advanced solid tumor such as melanoma, head and neck, liver or kidney cancer. This sequence joins TRBV10-3 and TRBJ1-2; the D gene is possibly TRBD1 (6 bases). CDR3: CAISVGAGDYGYTF. CDR3 DNA: TGTGCCATCAGTGTTGGGGCAGGGGACTATGGCTACACCTTC.